This T cell receptor (beta chain) was sequenced for a study of CD8 T cells in ankylosing spondylitis. Whole-study findings and limits: Blood of patients with ankylosing spondylitis appeared to be characterized by a TCR beta motif of several highly homologous variants.

The CDR3 has 14 amino acids. The germline V gene has CDR1 SQVTM and CDR2 ANQGSEA. V lost 3 bases and J 6 bases, leaving 14 bases between the germline ends. Remarks on this clonotype: The target antigen is unknown.

TCRdb re-analysed the 5' RACE reads in MiXCR, keeping a single row per CDR3 protein. In the table there are about 400,000 distinct CDR3 sequences, around 20% of which are singletons. The clonotype comes from a male donor with ankylosing spondylitis. This chain uses TRBV29-1 with TRBJ1-4, with D possibly matching TRBD1 (5 bases). The specimen was blood, either unsorted or a sorted T cell fraction (not recorded which). In DNA, the CDR3 is TGCAGCGTTGAGACCGGGGCCTCACATGAAAAACTGTTTTTT. Its protein product is CSVETGASHEKLFF.